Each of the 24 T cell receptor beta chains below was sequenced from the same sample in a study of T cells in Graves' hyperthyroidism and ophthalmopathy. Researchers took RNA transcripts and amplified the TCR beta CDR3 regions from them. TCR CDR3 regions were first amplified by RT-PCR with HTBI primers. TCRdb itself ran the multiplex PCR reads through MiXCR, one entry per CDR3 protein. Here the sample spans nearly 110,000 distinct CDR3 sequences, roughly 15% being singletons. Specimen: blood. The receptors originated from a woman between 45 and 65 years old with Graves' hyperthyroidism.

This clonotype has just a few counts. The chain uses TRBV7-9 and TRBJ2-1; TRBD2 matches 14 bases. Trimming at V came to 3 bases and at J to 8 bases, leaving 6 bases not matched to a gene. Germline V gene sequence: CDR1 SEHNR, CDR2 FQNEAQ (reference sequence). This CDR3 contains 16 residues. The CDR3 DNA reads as TGTGCCAGCAGCTTCCCGACTAGCGGGAGGGTCTATGAGCAGTTCTTC. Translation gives CASSFPTSGRVYEQFF.

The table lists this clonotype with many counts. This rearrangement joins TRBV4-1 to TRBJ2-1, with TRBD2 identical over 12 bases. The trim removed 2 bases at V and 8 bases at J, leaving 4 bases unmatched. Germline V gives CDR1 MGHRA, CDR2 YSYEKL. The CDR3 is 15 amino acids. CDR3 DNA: TGCGCCAGCAGCCAAACTAGCGGGAGGCCGGATGAGCAGTTCTTC. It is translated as CASSQTSGRPDEQFF.

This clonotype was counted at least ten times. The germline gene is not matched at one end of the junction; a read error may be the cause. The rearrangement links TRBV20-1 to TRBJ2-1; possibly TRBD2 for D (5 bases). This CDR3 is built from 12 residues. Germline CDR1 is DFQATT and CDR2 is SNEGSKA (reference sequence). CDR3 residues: CSARGSTAEQFF. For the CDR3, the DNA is TGCAGTGCGAGAGGGTCAACAGCTGAGCAGTTCTTC.

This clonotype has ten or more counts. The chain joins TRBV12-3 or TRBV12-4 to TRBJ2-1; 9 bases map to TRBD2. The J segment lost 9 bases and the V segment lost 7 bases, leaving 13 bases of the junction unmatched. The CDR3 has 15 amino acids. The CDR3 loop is CASISEPGTSLEQFF. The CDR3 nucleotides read TGTGCCAGCATCTCAGAACCCGGGACTAGCCTTGAGCAGTTCTTC.

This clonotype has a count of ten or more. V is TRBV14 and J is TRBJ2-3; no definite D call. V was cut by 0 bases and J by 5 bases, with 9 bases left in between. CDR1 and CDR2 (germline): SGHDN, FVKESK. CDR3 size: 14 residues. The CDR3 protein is CASSQDYPVDTQYF. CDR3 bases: TGTGCCAGCAGCCAAGATTACCCAGTAGATACGCAGTATTTT. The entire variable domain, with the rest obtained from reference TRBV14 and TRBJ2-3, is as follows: EAGVTQFPSHSVIEKGQTVTLRCDPISGHDNLYWYRRVMGKEIKFLLHFVKESKQDESGMPNNRFLAERTGGTYSTLKVQPAELEDSGVYFCASSQDYPVDTQYFGPGTRLTVL.

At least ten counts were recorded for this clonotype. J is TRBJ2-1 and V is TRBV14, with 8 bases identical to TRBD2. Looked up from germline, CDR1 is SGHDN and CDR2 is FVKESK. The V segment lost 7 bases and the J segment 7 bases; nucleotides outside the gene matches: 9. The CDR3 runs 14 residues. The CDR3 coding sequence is TGTGCCAGCACGGCGGGAGGTTGGGTTAATGAGCAGTTCTTC. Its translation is CASTAGGWVNEQFF.

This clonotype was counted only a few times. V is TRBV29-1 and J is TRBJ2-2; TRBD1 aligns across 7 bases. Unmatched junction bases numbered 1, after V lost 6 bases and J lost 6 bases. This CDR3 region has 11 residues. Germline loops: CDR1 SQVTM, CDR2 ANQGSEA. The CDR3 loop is CSVGTAGELFF. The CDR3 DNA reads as TGCAGCGTCGGGACAGCCGGGGAGCTGTTTTTT.

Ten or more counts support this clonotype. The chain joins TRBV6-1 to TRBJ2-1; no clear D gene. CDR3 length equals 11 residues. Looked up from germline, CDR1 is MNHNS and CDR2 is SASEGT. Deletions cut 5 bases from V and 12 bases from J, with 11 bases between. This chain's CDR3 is CASSFAGPQFF. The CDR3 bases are TGTGCCAGCAGTTTCGCCGGGCCGCAGTTCTTC.

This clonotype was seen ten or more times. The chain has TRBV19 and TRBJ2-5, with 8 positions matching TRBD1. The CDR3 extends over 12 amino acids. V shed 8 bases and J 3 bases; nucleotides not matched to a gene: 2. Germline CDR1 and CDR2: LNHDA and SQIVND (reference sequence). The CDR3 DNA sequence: TGTGCCAGTCTGGACAGGGAAGAGACCCAGTACTTC. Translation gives CASLDREETQYF. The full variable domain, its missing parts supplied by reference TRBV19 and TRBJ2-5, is DGGITQSPKYLFRKEGQNVTLSCEQNLNHDAMYWYRQDPGQGLRLIYYSQIVNDFQKGDIAEGYSVSREKKESFPLTVTSAQKNPTAFYLCASLDREETQYFGPGTRLLVL.

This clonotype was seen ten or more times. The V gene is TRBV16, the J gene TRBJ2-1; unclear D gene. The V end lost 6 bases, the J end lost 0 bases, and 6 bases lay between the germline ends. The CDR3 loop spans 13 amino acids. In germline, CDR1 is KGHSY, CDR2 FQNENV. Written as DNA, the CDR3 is TGTGCCAGCAGTCCTAGCTCCTACAATGAGCAGTTCTTC. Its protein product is CASSPSSYNEQFF.

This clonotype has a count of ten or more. For the CDR3, the DNA is TGCAGTGTCGGGACAGGGGACTACGAGCAGTACTTC. Its protein is CSVGTGDYEQYF. This chain connects TRBV20-1 to TRBJ2-7, with 10 bases lining up with TRBD1. Per the germline V gene, CDR1 is DFQATT and CDR2 is SNEGSKA (reference sequence). J gave up 3 bases and V 7 bases, and 3 bases lay outside the gene matches. The CDR3 totals 12 residues.

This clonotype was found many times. The DNA for the CDR3 is TGTGCCAGCAGCCGAGTTAGAGGCACTGAAGCTTTCTTT. This encodes CASSRVRGTEAFF. The genes are TRBV7-3 and TRBJ1-1; D not resolved. V dropped 5 bases and J dropped 4 bases, with 11 bases sitting between them. The CDR3 totals 13 residues. Germline V CDR1 and CDR2: SGHTA, FQGTGA.

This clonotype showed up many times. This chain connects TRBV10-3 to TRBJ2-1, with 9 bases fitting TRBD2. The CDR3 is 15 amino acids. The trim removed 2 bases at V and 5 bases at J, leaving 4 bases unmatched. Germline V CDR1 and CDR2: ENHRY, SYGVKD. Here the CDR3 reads CAISEVAGGHNEQFF. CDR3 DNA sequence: TGTGCCATCAGTGAGGTGGCGGGAGGGCACAATGAGCAGTTCTTC.

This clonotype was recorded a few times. The CDR3 coding sequence is TGCAGCGTTGAGGGCACGGGAGGGGGGTCCAATGAGCAGTTCTTC. Residues: CSVEGTGGGSNEQFF. The rearrangement joins TRBV29-1 to TRBJ2-1; TRBD2 agrees at 8 bases. Per germline, CDR1 SQVTM and CDR2 ANQGSEA. V dropped 3 bases and J dropped 6; count of bases not matched to a gene: 10. The CDR3 spans 15 residues.

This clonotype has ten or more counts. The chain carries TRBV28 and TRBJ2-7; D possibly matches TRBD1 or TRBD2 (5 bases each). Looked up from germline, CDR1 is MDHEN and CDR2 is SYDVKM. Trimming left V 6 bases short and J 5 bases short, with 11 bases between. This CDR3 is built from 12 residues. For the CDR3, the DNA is TGTGCCAGCAGGGTGGGGGTCCACGAGCAGTACTTC. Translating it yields CASRVGVHEQYF.

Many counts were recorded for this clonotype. Written as DNA, the CDR3 is TGTGCCAGCAGCAGCGGAACATGGGGTGAGCAGTTCTTC. It translates to CASSSGTWGEQFF. The chain couples TRBV6-4 to TRBJ2-1, with D possibly TRBD2 on 5 matching bases. Germline lookup yields CDR1 MRHNA and CDR2 SNTAGT. Trimming shortened V by 6 bases and J by 9 bases, and 15 bases separated the two germline ends. The length of the CDR3 is 13 residues.

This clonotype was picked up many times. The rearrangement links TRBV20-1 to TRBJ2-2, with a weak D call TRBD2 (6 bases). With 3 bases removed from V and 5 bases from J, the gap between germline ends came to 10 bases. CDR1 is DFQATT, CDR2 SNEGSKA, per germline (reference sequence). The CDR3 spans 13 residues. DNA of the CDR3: TGCAGTGCTAGCGGGAGTGGAACCGGGGAGCTGTTTTTT. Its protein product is CSASGSGTGELFF.

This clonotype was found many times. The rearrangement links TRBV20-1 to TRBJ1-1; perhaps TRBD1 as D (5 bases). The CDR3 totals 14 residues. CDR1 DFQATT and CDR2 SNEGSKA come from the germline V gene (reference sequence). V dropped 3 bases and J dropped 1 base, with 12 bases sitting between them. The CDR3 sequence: CSASRSGTNTEAFF. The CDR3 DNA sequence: TGCAGTGCTAGTCGTTCAGGGACGAACACTGAAGCTTTCTTT.

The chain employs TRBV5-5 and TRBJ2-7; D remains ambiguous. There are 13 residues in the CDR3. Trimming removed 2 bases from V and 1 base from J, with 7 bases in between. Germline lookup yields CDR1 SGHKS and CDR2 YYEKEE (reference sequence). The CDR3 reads CASSLDMSYEQYF. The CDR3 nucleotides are TGTGCCAGCAGCTTAGACATGTCCTACGAGCAGTACTTC.

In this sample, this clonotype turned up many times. Here the CDR3 DNA reads TGTGCCAGCAGCTTTCCCCAGTTTGAAAAACTGTTTTTT. Protein sequence: CASSFPQFEKLFF. This chain connects TRBV7-2 to TRBJ1-4; D remains ambiguous. The CDR3 has 13 residues. Deletions cut 3 bases from V and 7 bases from J, with 9 bases between. CDR1 is SGHTA, CDR2 FQGNSA, per germline.

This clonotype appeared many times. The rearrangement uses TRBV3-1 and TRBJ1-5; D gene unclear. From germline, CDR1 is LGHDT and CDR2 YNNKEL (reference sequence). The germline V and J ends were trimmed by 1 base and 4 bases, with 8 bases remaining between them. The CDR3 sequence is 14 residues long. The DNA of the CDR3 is TGTGCCAGCAGCCAAGGTCAGAAAAATCAGCCCCAGCATTTT. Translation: CASSQGQKNQPQHF.

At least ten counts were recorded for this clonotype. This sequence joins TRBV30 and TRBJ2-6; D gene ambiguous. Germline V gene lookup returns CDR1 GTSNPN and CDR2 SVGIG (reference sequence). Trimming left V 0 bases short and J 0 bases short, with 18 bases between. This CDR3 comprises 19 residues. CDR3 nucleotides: TGTGCCTGGAGTGTAAGGTCCCGGGTAGTAAACTCTGGGGCCAACGTCCTGACTTTC. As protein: CAWSVRSRVVNSGANVLTF.

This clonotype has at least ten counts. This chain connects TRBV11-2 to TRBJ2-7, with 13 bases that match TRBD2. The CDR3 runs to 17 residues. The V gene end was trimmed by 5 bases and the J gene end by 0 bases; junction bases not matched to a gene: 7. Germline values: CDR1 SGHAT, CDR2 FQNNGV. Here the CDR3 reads CASSQGLAGYHSYEQYF. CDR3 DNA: TGTGCCAGCAGCCAGGGACTAGCGGGATATCACTCCTACGAGCAGTACTTC. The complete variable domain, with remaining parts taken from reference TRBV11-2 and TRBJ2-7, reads EAGVAQSPRYKIIEKRQSVAFWCNPISGHATLYWYQQILGQGPKLLIQFQNNGVVDDSQLPKDRFSAERLKGVDSTLKIQPAKLEDSAVYLCASSQGLAGYHSYEQYFGPGTRLTVT.

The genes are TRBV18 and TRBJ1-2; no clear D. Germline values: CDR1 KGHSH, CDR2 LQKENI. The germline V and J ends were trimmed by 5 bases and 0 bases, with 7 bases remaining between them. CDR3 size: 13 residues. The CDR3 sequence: CASSGSSNYGYTF. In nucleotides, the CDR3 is TGTGCCAGCTCAGGCAGTTCTAACTATGGCTACACCTTC. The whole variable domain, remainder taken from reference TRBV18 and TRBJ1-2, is NAGVMQNPRHLVRRRGQEARLRCSPMKGHSHVYWYRQLPEEGLKFMVYLQKENIIDESGMPKERFSAEFPKEGPSILRIQQVVRGDSAAYFCASSGSSNYGYTFGSGTRLTVV.